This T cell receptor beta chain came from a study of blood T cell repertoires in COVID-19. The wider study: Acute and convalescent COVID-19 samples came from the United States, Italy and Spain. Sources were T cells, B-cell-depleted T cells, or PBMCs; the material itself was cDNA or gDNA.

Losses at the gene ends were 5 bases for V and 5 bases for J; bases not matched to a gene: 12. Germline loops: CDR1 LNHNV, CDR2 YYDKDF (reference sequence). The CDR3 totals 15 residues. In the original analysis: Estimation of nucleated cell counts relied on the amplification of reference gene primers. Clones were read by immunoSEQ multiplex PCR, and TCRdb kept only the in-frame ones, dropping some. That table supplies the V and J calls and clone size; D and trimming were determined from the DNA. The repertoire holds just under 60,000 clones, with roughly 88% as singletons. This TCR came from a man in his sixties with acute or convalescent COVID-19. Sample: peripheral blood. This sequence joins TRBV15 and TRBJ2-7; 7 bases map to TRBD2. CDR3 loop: CATSYAGGSVNEQYF. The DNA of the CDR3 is TGTGCCACCAGCTACGCTGGCGGGAGTGTGAACGAGCAGTACTTC.